This T cell receptor (beta chain) was found in a study of T cell changes during pregnancy in multiple sclerosis. V lost 8 bases and J 1 base, leaving 11 bases between the germline ends. The CDR3 length is 13 residues. Germline CDR1 and CDR2: MNHNS and SASEGT. Produced via immunoSEQ multiplex PCR; TCRdb's table is partial and in-frame only. This sample has tens of thousands of clones; 90% to 95% occur once, and the top ten carry about 0.93%. This clonotype originated in a female donor with multiple sclerosis, enrolled in a pregnancy study. V gene TRBV6-1 combines with J gene TRBJ1-1, with unresolved D. Source: peripheral blood, taken in the first trimester of pregnancy. In DNA, the CDR3 is TGTGCCAGCCCCAACCGGGGGAACACTGAAGCTTTCTTT. It yields the protein CASPNRGNTEAFF.